The 28 T cell receptor beta chains below come from one sample, sequenced in a study of blood T cell repertoires in COVID-19. Assay used: immunoSEQ multiplex PCR; TCRdb lists only in-frame clones, some missing. The sample gives fewer than 350,000 clones, about nine tenths of which show up once; approximately 9.9% is in the top ten. Specimen: peripheral blood. The receptors come from a man between 25 and 39 years old with COVID-19, enrolled during active disease.

V usage is TRBV25-1 and J usage is TRBJ2-7; D gene uncertain. Trimming took off 0 bases at V and 2 bases at J, with 8 bases between the two ends. Germline V gene sequence: CDR1 MGHDK, CDR2 SYGVNS. The CDR3 totals 14 residues. CDR3: CASSEYSPTYEQYF. The CDR3, as DNA: TGTGCCAGCAGTGAATATAGCCCGACCTACGAGCAGTACTTC.

The chain links TRBV9 to TRBJ1-2, with D perhaps TRBD1 (5 bases). The CDR3 spans 15 residues. Germline V gene lookup returns CDR1 SGDLS and CDR2 YYNGEE. Deletions cut 4 bases from V and 4 bases from J, with 17 bases between. This chain's CDR3 is CASSPMDQGPYGYTF. The CDR3 nucleotides are TGTGCCAGCAGCCCGATGGATCAGGGTCCCTATGGCTACACCTTC.

V gene TRBV28 combines with J gene TRBJ2-1, with TRBD2 matching over 10 bases. Germline CDR1 and CDR2: MDHEN and SYDVKM. The CDR3 contains 16 residues. With V trimmed by 6 bases and J by 3 bases, 8 bases remained unmatched. The chain's CDR3 is CASSSLAGADYNEQFF. In nucleotides, the CDR3 is TGTGCCAGCAGCTCCCTAGCGGGAGCAGACTACAATGAGCAGTTCTTC.

The chain recombines TRBV4-1 with TRBJ2-2; D possibly corresponds to TRBD2 (5 bases). CDR1 and CDR2 from the germline V gene are MGHRA and YSYEKL. The CDR3 covers 14 residues. V shed 4 bases and J shed 1 base, with 7 bases lying between them. The CDR3 sequence: CASSLRGNTGELFF. The CDR3 DNA follows: TGCGCCAGCAGCCTTCGGGGGAACACCGGGGAGCTGTTTTTT.

The rearrangement joins TRBV3-1 (or the pseudogene TRBV3-2) to TRBJ1-4; D may be TRBD1 (6 bases). Between the trimmed V and J ends, which lost 3 bases and 7 bases, there was a span of 18 bases. This CDR3 is 16 amino acids long. Germline assignment: CDR1 LGHDT and CDR2 YNNKEL (reference sequence). The CDR3 DNA follows: TGTGCCAGCAGCCAGCAAACGGGAACAGGGAGTGAAAAACTGTTTTTT. Its translation is CASSQQTGTGSEKLFF.

This sequence joins TRBV5-1 and TRBJ2-1, with 7 bases matching TRBD2. This CDR3 has 16 residues. Germline loops: CDR1 SGHRS, CDR2 YFSETQ. The trim removed 0 bases at V and 4 bases at J, leaving 7 bases unmatched. CDR3 nucleotide sequence: TGCGCCAGCAGCTTGGAGGCTAGCGGCCTTTACAATGAGCAGTTCTTC. Amino acid sequence: CASSLEASGLYNEQFF.

The chain is built from TRBV5-8 and TRBJ2-2; TRBD1 agrees at 10 bases. The CDR3 is made up of 15 amino acids. The junction had 6 bases not matched to a gene; V was cut back by 4 bases and J by 6 bases. Germline V lookup: CDR1 SGHTS, CDR2 YDEGEE. CDR3 amino acids: CASSRDRGGSGELFF. CDR3 coding DNA: TGTGCCAGCAGCCGGGACAGGGGAGGTTCCGGGGAGCTGTTTTTT.

The rearrangement joins TRBV28 to TRBJ1-5; D is unresolved. Trimming removed 2 bases from V and 3 bases from J, with 14 bases in between. This CDR3 region has 16 residues. Germline-derived CDR1 and CDR2 are MDHEN and SYDVKM. The CDR3 spells CASSLGGVFLNQPQHF. The CDR3 bases are TGTGCCAGCAGTTTAGGTGGAGTCTTTCTCAATCAGCCCCAGCATTTT.

V is TRBV27 and J is TRBJ1-4; D unresolved. The germline V gene has CDR1 MNHEY and CDR2 SMNVEV (reference sequence). V shed 6 bases and J shed 5 bases, with 13 bases lying between them. The CDR3 runs 14 residues. The CDR3 region has the DNA TGTGCCAGCAGCCCCTCGAAGCTGAATGAAAAACTGTTTTTT. This sequence encodes CASSPSKLNEKLFF.

The chain combines TRBV12-3 or TRBV12-4 with TRBJ1-1, with D possibly being TRBD1 (5 bases). V gave up 4 bases and J gave up 7 bases, with 13 bases separating them. This CDR3 spans 13 amino acids. The CDR3 here is CASSSRQQGEAFF. In nucleotides, the CDR3 is TGTGCCAGCAGTTCACGACAGCAGGGTGAAGCTTTCTTT.

The rearrangement joins TRBV6-5 to TRBJ1-2; no firm D call. The CDR3 loop spans 14 amino acids. Germline values: CDR1 MNHEY, CDR2 SVGAGI. V lost 6 bases, J lost 1 base, and 12 bases lay in between. CDR3 coding DNA: TGTGCCAGCAGGAGGGTAGGACTTAACTATGGCTACACCTTC. This translates into CASRRVGLNYGYTF.

The genes are TRBV5-4 and TRBJ2-2; tentative D call: TRBD2 (5 bases). Between the trimmed V and J ends, which lost 2 bases and 5 bases, there was a span of 16 bases. Looked up from germline, CDR1 is SGHNT and CDR2 is YYREEE (reference sequence). CDR3 length: 16 amino acids. In nucleotides, the CDR3 is TGTGCCAGCAGCTTTGGCGCAGGCGGAGGAACCGGGGAGCTGTTTTTT. The encoded protein is CASSFGAGGGTGELFF.

The rearrangement uses TRBV4-3 and TRBJ1-5; no reliable D call. Germline V CDR1 and CDR2: LGHNA, YSLEER. V lost 2 bases and J lost 4, with 9 bases in between. The CDR3 contains 14 residues. CDR3 residues: CASSQTRVNQPQHF. CDR3 sequence (DNA): TGCGCCAGCAGCCAAACTAGGGTAAATCAGCCCCAGCATTTT.

This chain's CDR3 is CASSTQLYGYTF. CDR3 sequence (DNA): TGTGCCAGCAGTACCCAACTCTATGGCTACACCTTC. This chain uses TRBV28 with TRBJ1-2; the D is unclear. Trimming took off 5 bases at V and 4 bases at J, with 8 bases between the two ends. Germline-derived CDR1 and CDR2 are MDHEN and SYDVKM. The CDR3 is 12 amino acids.

The chain uses TRBV14 and TRBJ1-3; D unclear. The CDR3 spans 17 residues. With 0 bases removed from V and 0 bases from J, the gap between germline ends came to 12 bases. Germline V gene lookup returns CDR1 SGHDN and CDR2 FVKESK. The CDR3 sequence is CASSQDWWQVSGNTIYF. The CDR3 DNA is TGTGCCAGCAGCCAAGACTGGTGGCAGGTCTCTGGAAACACCATATATTTT.

The chain carries TRBV6-5 and TRBJ2-3, with 11 bases lining up with TRBD1. The CDR3 is 15 amino acids. Germline lookup yields CDR1 MNHEY and CDR2 SVGAGI. Trimming removed 7 bases from V and 4 bases from J; junction bases left unmatched: 7. CDR3 protein: CASTLGQGEADTQYF. CDR3 coding DNA: TGTGCCAGCACCTTGGGACAGGGGGAAGCAGATACGCAGTATTTT.

As for this clone: The sample contains more than one DNA sequence encoding this CDR3. The chain couples TRBV5-5 to TRBJ1-1; no clear D. The CDR3 is 13 amino acids. The V gene lost 2 bases and the J gene lost 2 bases, with 7 bases spanning the gap. The V gene's germline CDR1 is SGHKS and CDR2 YYEKEE (reference sequence). CDR3 protein: CASSLQPNTEAFF. Written as DNA, the CDR3 is TGTGCCAGCAGCTTACAACCTAACACTGAAGCTTTCTTT.

The rearrangement joins TRBV7-9 to TRBJ2-2, with D possibly TRBD1 on 5 matching bases. The CDR3 has 16 amino acids. V lost 5 bases and J 7 bases, leaving 20 bases between the germline ends. CDR1 SEHNR and CDR2 FQNEAQ come from the germline V gene (reference sequence). For the CDR3, the DNA is TGTGCCAGCAGCCTCTTGCTCAGGGTTACCGACGGGGAGCTGTTTTTT. Translated: CASSLLLRVTDGELFF.

The chain links TRBV5-6 to TRBJ1-2; D may be TRBD1 (5 bases). CDR1 is SGHDT, CDR2 YYEEEE, per germline. V shed 2 bases and J shed 5 bases, with 13 bases lying between them. The length of the CDR3 is 14 residues. In nucleotides, the CDR3 is TGTGCCAGCAGCTTTGGGCGGGGGTGGTATGGCTACACCTTC. It specifies CASSFGRGWYGYTF.

The V and J genes are TRBV6-5 and TRBJ1-3, with a tentative D call TRBD1 (6 bases). Germline assignment: CDR1 MNHEY and CDR2 SVGAGI. This CDR3 contains 13 residues. The V and J ends lost 5 bases and 3 bases respectively, with 8 bases between them. DNA of the CDR3: TGTGCCAGCAGTAGACAGGTTGGAAACACCATATATTTT. Its translation: CASSRQVGNTIYF.

This chain joins TRBV7-8 and TRBJ2-7; TRBD1 matches 8 bases. The CDR3 spans 13 residues. Germline V CDR1 and CDR2: SGHVS, FQNEAQ. V dropped 5 bases and J dropped 5; count of bases not matched to a gene: 5. The CDR3 bases are TGTGCCAGCAGCCAAAGACAGGGGAACGAGCAGTACTTC. It encodes CASSQRQGNEQYF.

CDR3 sequence reads: CASSSTPGQGFNTEAFF. The CDR3 DNA follows: TGCGCCAGCAGCTCCACCCCGGGACAGGGATTTAACACTGAAGCTTTCTTT. The chain has TRBV4-1 and TRBJ1-1, with 9 positions matching TRBD1. The V gene end was trimmed by 5 bases and the J gene end by 2 bases; junction bases not matched to a gene: 12. Germline CDR1 and CDR2: MGHRA and YSYEKL. The CDR3 has 17 residues.

The V call is TRBV12-1, the J call TRBJ2-2; TRBD1 was called by the table and not checked on the DNA. TRBV12-1 is described as a pseudogene. The CDR3 contains 19 residues. The chain's CDR3 is CASSFAPTGGWVDTGELFF. CDR3 nucleotide sequence: TGTGCCAGCAGCTTTGCCCCGACAGGGGGCTGGGTGGACACCGGGGAGCTGTTTTTT.

This chain uses TRBV19 with TRBJ2-7; 11 bases are a match to TRBD1. The junction had 6 bases not matched to a gene; V was cut back by 6 bases and J by 2 bases. The CDR3 consists of 15 residues. Germline V gives CDR1 LNHDA, CDR2 SQIVND (reference sequence). Here the CDR3 reads CASSGPGQGAYEQYF. In DNA form, the CDR3 reads TGTGCCAGTAGCGGACCGGGACAGGGGGCCTACGAGCAGTACTTC.

Only one count was recorded for this clone. The gene calls are TRBV2 and TRBJ1-1; tentatively, D is TRBD1 (5 bases). This CDR3 is 13 amino acids long. Germline CDR1 SNHLY, CDR2 FYNNEI. Deletions cut 6 bases from V and 1 base from J, with 9 bases between. The CDR3 here is CASRADRNTEAFF. CDR3 bases: TGTGCCAGCAGGGCCGACAGGAACACTGAAGCTTTCTTT.

This chain uses TRBV6-5 with TRBJ2-7; no clear D. The CDR3 contains 15 residues. Trimming pared 6 bases from V and 1 base from J, leaving 16 bases between. Per germline, CDR1 MNHEY and CDR2 SVGAGI. Written as DNA, the CDR3 is TGTGCCAGCAGCACATACGACACGTTATCCTACGAGCAGTACTTC. Amino acids: CASSTYDTLSYEQYF.

V is TRBV15 and J is TRBJ2-7; TRBD1 aligns across 9 bases. J gave up 3 bases and V 4 bases, and 4 bases lay outside the gene matches. CDR3 length equals 14 residues. Germline V gives CDR1 LNHNV, CDR2 YYDKDF (reference sequence). CDR3 sequence: CATSIPGQGYEQYF. CDR3 sequence (DNA): TGTGCCACCAGCATCCCGGGACAGGGCTACGAGCAGTACTTC.

A note on this clone: Other DNA sequences in the sample encode the same CDR3. This sequence joins TRBV18 and TRBJ1-1; maybe TRBD1 (5 bases). CDR3 length equals 12 residues. CDR1 and CDR2 (germline): KGHSH, LQKENI. V lost 3 bases and J 5 bases, leaving 7 bases between the germline ends. The CDR3 coding sequence is TGTGCCAGCTCACCTGACAGAACTGAAGCTTTCTTT. Translating gives CASSPDRTEAFF.